Given below is one T cell receptor beta chain in context. The antigen is not known. Over several immunoSEQ plates, each subset's genomic DNA was distributed in even portions. Original processing notes: ImmunoSEQ output lacked quality scores and full-length reads, limiting matched filtering. Profiled with immunoSEQ multiplex PCR; TCRdb holds only in-frame clones, not every one. V and J calls and clone size are those listed in that table; D and trimming were worked out from the DNA. This sample carries 2 million to 2.5 million clones, approximately 95% of them seen once, and the ten largest clones take roughly 0.13%. Germline V gene data show CDR1 as SGHRS and CDR2 as YFSETQ. The CDR3 is 14 amino acids. Trimming removed 4 bases from V and 7 bases from J; junction bases left unmatched: 6. The sample belongs to a study of shared clonotypes between healthy human individuals. Study conclusions and caveats: In this cohort, only blood was sampled, and tissue repertoires likely differ. Rarefaction analysis demonstrated incomplete sorted-subset sequencing notwithstanding large depth.

Sequencing input: naive CD4+ T cells sorted from blood. Subset denoted: CD45RA+ positively selected. The rearrangement links TRBV5-1 to TRBJ2-2; TRBD1 matches 8 bases. The TCR was taken from a man aged 18 to 29 in good health. The DNA for the CDR3 is TGCGCCAGCAGCCCACGGACAGGGAACGGGGAGCTGTTTTTT. Its protein is CASSPRTGNGELFF.